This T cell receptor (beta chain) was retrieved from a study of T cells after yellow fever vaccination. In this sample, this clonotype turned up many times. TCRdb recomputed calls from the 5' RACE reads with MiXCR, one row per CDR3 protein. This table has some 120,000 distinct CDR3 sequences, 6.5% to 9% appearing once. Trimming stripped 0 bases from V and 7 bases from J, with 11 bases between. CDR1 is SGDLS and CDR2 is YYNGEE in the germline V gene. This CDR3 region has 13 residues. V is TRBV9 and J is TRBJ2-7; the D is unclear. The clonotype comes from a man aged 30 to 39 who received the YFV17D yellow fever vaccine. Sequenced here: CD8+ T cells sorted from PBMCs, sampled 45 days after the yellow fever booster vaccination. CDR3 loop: CASSVDGVAEQYF. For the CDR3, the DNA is TGTGCCAGCAGCGTAGATGGGGTTGCGGAGCAGTACTTC.